This TCR beta chain was retrieved from a study of cytomegalovirus exposure and HLA in healthy donors. General observations from the study: A link between a missense DCLRE1C variant and TCR beta V- and J-gene trimming emerged from a later analysis.

About this clone: Its antigen is not known.

V trimming: 1 base; J trimming: 5 bases; junction bases outside the gene matches: 2. The CDR3 sequence is 15 residues long. The germline V gene has CDR1 SGHRS and CDR2 YFSETQ. The PCR made use of 60 Vbeta and 13 Jbeta primers. Measured with immunoSEQ multiplex PCR; TCRdb has only the in-frame clones, and not every one. In the table there are about 160,000 clones, roughly 88% of which are singletons. This rearrangement joins TRBV5-1 to TRBJ1-4, with 10 bases identical to TRBD1. The sequence came from a woman younger than 30 in good health and CMV-seronegative. The sequenced sample was PBMCs. The CDR3, as DNA: TGCGCCAGCAGCTTGCAGGGACAGGGGAATGAAAAACTGTTTTTT. It translates to CASSLQGQGNEKLFF.